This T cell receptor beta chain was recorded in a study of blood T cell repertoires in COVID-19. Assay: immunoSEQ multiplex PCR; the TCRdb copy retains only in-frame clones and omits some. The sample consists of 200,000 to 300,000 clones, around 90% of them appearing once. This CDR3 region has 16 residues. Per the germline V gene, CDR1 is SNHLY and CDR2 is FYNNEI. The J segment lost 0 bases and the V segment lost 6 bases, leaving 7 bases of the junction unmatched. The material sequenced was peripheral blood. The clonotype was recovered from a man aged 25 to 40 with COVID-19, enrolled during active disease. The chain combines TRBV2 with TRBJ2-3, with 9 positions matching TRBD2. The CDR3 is CASSGGTSRSTDTQYF. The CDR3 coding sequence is TGTGCCAGCAGCGGGGGGACTAGCCGTAGCACAGATACGCAGTATTTT.